This TCR beta chain came from a study of blood T cell repertoires in COVID-19 (dated by TCRdb to about 2020). Context from the whole study: The collaborator samples originated in the United States, Italy and Spain and spanned the acute and convalescent phases of COVID-19. The repertoires were released in a freely available public database intended as a resource for research on the immune response to SARS-CoV-2. Samples came from the ongoing ImmuneRACE study (first 160 participants) plus 1,254 subjects from 6 global collaborators. Nearly every sample came with metadata listing a de-identified subject ID, COVID-19 status, age in years and sex. Where available, HLA class I and class II types were obtained from metadata supplied by the sample provider rather than from assay-based typing. The material from the prospective study consisted of cDNA or gDNA derived from T cells, B-cell-depleted T cells, or PBMCs. Deeply sampled blood TCRbeta repertoires from subjects exposed to, actively infected with, or recovered from COVID-19 were included in the dataset. Beyond this particular receptor, the publication reports: The quantity of clinical and demographic metadata differed by source and by participant and was supplied without curation.

TCRbeta CDR3 regions were amplified from genomic DNA using the immunoSEQ Assay, a bias-controlled multiplex PCR. As for the authors' bioinformatics: Within the assay, amplification of reference gene primers was used to estimate how many nucleated cells each sample contained. To quantify the absolute abundance of each unique TCRbeta CDR3 rearrangement, sequence reads were collapsed and filtered. For each sample, productive Simpson clonality was calculated as the square root of Simpson's diversity index across productive rearrangements. TCRdb retrieved this table from immuneACCESS and kept in-frame rearrangements only. Not all clones are present; in checked studies, unresolved V genes account for under half, and no reason is known for the remainder. The V and J calls and clone size come from that table; D and trimming were worked out from the DNA. Present in this sample are some 150,000 clones, 87% of which were seen just once. The top ten clones comprise 8% to 9% of the sample.

Each collaborating institution followed its own protocols to collect whole blood in K2EDTA tubes. For TCRbeta analysis, collaborators shipped samples as frozen whole blood, isolated PBMCs, or DNA extracted from either of those sample types. Comment on this clone: Its antigen remains unidentified. Per-nucleotide qualities are absent, and no much larger clonotype sits a single base away.

The germline V gene (reference sequence) specifies GTSNPN as CDR1 and SVGIG as CDR2. V is cut back by 2 bases and J by 8 bases, with 6 bases in the junction unmatched. Its CDR3 holds 13 amino acids, cysteine through phenylalanine. The CDR3 DNA has 39 bases and is translated from base 1. The sequence derives from a woman in her 50s with active or convalescent COVID-19. The sample taken for sequencing was peripheral blood. The V gene is TRBV30 and the J gene is TRBJ1-5; 7 junctional bases match TRBD1. The sequence in DNA is TGTGCCTGGAGTCTCAGGGGGTCCGAGCCCCAGCATTTT. Translated, this is CAWSLRGSEPQHF.